This TCR beta chain comes out of a study of a mutant IDH1 vaccine in newly diagnosed glioma. About the research overall: Treated patients, averaging roughly 40 years, were 62.5% male and approximately 38% female. Patients' prior therapy spanned radiotherapy, temozolomide, or both; most underwent both. Regarding the study as a whole: Detectable vaccine-induced immune responses arose in approximately 93% of patients.

Germline CDR1 LGHNA, CDR2 YNFKEQ. This CDR3 is 15 amino acids long. The trim removed 4 bases at V and 4 bases at J, leaving 6 bases unmatched. Here immunoSEQ multiplex PCR was the method, and the copy in TCRdb shows in-frame clones only, minus some. The data hold 59,000 or so clones, with 91% observed a single time. A note on this clone: As yet, its antigen is unknown.

Described time point: baseline, week 1 (first vaccination visit). Treatment meaning: pre-vaccination baseline after standard-of-care therapy. New WHO grade 3 or 4 IDH1-mutant, ATRX-lost astrocytomas were present in all donors. Sequenced here: PBMCs, sampled from a glioma patient treated with radiotherapy, temozolomide or both. The TCR comes from a man in his fifties or sixties with glioma. The gene calls are TRBV4-2 and TRBJ1-4; 7 positions match TRBD1. The CDR3 loop reads CASSRRDSLNEKLFF. Here the CDR3 DNA reads TGTGCCAGCAGCCGCAGGGACAGCCTTAATGAAAAACTGTTTTTT.